This TCR beta chain was captured by sequencing in a study of T cell clonotyping in hematopoietic cell transplantation. This clone occurred a few times. The method was immunoSEQ multiplex PCR; TCRdb's version includes in-frame clones alone and lacks a portion of them. The sample contains about 16,000 clones, roughly 90% of which appear only once. V lost 5 bases to trimming and J lost 3 bases; unmatched junction nucleotides: 6. The V gene's germline CDR1 is MDHEN and CDR2 SYDVKM. The CDR3 is 14 amino acids. The rearrangement links TRBV28 to TRBJ2-7; 8 bases match TRBD1. Sequencing input: peripheral blood mononuclear cells. The TCR originated in a man aged 45-65 years in good health. Some clones in this sample may be carry-over from other donors' samples. The CDR3 bases are TGTGCCAGCAGTGTCGACAGGGGCGGCTACGAGCAGTACTTC. This encodes CASSVDRGGYEQYF.